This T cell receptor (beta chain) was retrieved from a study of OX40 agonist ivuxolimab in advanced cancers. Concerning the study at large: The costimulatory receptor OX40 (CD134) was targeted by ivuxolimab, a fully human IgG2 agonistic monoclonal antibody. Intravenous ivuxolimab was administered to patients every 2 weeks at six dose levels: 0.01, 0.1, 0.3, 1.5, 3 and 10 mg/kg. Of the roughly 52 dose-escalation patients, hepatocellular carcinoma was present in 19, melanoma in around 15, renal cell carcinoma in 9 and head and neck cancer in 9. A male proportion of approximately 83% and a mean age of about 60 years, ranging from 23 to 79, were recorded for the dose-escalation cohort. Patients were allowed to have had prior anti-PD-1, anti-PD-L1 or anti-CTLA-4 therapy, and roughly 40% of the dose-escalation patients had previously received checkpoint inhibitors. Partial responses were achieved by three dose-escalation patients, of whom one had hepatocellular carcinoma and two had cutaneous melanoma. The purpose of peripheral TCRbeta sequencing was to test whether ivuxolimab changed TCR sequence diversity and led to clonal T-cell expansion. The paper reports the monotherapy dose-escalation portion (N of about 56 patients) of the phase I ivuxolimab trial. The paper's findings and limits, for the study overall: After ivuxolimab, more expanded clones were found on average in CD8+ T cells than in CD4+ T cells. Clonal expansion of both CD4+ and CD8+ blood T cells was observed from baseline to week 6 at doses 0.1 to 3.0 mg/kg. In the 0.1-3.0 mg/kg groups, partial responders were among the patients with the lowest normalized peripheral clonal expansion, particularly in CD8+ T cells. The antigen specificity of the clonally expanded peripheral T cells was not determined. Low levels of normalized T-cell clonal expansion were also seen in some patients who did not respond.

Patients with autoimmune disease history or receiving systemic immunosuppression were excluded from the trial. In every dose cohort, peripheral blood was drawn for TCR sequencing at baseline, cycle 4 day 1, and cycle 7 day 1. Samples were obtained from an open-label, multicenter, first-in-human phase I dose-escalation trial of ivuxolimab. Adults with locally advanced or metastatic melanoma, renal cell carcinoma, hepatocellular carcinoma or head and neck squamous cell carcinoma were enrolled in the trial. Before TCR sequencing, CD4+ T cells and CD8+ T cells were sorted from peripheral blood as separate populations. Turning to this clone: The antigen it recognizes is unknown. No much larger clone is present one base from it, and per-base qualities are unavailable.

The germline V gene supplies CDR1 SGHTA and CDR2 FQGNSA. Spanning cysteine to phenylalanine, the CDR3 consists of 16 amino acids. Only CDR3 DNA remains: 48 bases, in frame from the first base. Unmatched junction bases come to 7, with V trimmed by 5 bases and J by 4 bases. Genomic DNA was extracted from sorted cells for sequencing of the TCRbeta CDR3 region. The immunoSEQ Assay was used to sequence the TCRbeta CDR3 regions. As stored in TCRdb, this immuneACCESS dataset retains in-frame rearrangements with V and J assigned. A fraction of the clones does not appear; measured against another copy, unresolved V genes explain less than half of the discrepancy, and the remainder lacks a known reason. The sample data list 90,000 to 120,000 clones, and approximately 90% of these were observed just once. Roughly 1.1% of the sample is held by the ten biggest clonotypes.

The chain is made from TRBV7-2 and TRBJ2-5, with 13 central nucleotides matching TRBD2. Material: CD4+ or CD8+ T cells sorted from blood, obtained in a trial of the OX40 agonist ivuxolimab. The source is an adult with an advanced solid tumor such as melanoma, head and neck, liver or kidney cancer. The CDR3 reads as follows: CASSGRLAGGGETQYF. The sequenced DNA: TGTGCCAGCAGCGGAAGACTAGCGGGAGGAGGAGAGACCCAGTACTTC.